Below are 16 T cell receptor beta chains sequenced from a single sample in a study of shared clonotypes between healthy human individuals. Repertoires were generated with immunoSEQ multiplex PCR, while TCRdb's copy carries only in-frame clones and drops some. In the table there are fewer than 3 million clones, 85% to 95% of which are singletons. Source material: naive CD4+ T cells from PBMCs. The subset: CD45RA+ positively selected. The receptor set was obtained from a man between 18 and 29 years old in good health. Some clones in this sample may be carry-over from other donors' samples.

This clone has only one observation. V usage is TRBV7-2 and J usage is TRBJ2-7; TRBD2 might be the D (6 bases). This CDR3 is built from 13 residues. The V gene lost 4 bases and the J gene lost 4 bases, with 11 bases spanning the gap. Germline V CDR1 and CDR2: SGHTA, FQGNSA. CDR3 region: CASSSQAGYEQYF. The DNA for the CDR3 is TGTGCCAGCAGCTCCCAGGCGGGATACGAGCAGTACTTC.

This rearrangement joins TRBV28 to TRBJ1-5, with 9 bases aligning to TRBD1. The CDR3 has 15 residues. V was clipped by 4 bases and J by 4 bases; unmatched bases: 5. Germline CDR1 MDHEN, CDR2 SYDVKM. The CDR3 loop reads CASSSVDRGNQPQHF. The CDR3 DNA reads TGTGCCAGCAGTTCCGTCGACAGGGGGAATCAGCCCCAGCATTTT.

CDR3 nucleotides: TGTGCCAGCAGCTTAGAAGGGCTAGCCCAGACTCACTCCTACGAGCAGTACTTC. Encoded protein: CASSLEGLAQTHSYEQYF. V usage is TRBV11-3 and J usage is TRBJ2-7, with TRBD2 as a possible D gene (5 bases). This CDR3 is 18 amino acids long. The V gene lost 0 bases and the J gene lost 0 bases, with 18 bases spanning the gap. CDR1 and CDR2 (germline): SGHNT, YENEEA.

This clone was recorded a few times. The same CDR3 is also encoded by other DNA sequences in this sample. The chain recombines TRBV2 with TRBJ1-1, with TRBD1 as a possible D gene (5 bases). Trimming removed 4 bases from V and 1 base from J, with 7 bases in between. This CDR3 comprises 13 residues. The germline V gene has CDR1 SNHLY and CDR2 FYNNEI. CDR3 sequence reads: CASSVQGNTEAFF. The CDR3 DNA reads TGTGCCAGCAGTGTTCAGGGGAACACTGAAGCTTTCTTT.

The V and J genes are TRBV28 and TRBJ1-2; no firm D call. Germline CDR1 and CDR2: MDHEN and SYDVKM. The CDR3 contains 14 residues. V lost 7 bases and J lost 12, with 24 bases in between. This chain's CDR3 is CASTPLGRPSSDTF. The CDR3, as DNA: TGTGCCAGCACCCCCCTGGGCAGGCCCTCTTCGGACACCTTC.

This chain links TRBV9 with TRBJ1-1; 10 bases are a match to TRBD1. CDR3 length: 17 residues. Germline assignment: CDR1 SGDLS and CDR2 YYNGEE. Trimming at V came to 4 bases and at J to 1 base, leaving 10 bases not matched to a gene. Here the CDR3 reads CASSPRQGARANTEAFF. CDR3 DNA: TGTGCCAGCAGCCCTCGACAGGGGGCGCGGGCGAACACTGAAGCTTTCTTT.

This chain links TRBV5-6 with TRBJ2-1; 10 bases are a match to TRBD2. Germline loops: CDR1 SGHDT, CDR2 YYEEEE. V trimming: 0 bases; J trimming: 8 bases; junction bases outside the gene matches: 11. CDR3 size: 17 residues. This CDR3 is CASSLGPLAGASYEQFF. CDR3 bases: TGTGCCAGCAGCTTGGGCCCGCTAGCGGGAGCGTCTTATGAGCAGTTCTTC.

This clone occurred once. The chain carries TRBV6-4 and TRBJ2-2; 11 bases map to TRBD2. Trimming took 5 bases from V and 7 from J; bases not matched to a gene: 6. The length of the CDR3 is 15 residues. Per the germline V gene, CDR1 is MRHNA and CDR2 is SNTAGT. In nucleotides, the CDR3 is TGTGCCAGCAGTTCACTAGCGGGAGTTGGCGGGGAGCTGTTTTTT. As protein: CASSSLAGVGGELFF.

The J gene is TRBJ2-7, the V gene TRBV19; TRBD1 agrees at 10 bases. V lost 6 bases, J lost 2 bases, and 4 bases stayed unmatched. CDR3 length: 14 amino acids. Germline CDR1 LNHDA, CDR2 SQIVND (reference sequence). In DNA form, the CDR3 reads TGTGCCAGTAGGAGGGGACAGGGGACCTACGAGCAGTACTTC. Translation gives CASRRGQGTYEQYF.

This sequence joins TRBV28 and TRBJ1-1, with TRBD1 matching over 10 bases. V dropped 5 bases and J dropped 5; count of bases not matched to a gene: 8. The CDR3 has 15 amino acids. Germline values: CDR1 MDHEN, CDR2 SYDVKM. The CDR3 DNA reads TGTGCCAGCAGTGCCCTACCGGGACAGGGGACTGAAGCTTTCTTT. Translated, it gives CASSALPGQGTEAFF.

As DNA, the CDR3 is TGTGCCAGCAGCTTAGGAAGACAGGCGAAGCAGTACTTC. Translating gives CASSLGRQAKQYF. J is TRBJ2-7 and V is TRBV11-2; tentatively, D is TRBD1 (6 bases). Germline CDR1 and CDR2: SGHAT and FQNNGV. V lost 1 base and J 8 bases, leaving 12 bases between the germline ends. The CDR3 spans 13 residues.

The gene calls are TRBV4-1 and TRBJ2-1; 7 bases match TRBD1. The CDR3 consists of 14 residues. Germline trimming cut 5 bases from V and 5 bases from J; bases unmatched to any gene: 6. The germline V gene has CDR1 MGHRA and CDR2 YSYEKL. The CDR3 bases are TGCGCCAGCAGCTCCGGGACAGAGAACAATGAGCAGTTCTTC. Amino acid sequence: CASSSGTENNEQFF.

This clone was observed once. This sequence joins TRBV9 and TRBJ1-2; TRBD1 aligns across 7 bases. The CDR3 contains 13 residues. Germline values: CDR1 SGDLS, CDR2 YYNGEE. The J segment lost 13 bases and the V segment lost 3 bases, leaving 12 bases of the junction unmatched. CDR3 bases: TGTGCCAGCAGCGCGGGGGCGGGACAGCCCGCCACCTTC. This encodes CASSAGAGQPATF.

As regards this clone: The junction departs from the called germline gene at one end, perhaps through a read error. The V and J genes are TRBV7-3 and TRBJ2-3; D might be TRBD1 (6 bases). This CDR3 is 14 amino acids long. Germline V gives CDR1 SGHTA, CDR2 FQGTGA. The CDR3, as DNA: TGTGCCGGCAGCCTGGGGGCTTTCGGAGATACGCAGTATTTT. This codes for CAGSLGAFGDTQYF.

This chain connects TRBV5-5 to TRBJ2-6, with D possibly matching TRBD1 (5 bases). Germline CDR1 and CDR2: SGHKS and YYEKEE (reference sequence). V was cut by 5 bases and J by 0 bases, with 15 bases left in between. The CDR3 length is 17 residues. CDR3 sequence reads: CASSPSTAHSGANVLTF. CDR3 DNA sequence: TGTGCCAGCAGTCCTTCGACAGCCCACTCTGGGGCCAACGTCCTGACTTTC.

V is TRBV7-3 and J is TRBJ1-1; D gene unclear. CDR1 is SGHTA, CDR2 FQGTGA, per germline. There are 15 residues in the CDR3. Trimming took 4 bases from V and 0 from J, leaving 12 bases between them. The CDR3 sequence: CASSSAGNLNTEAFF. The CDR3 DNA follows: TGTGCCAGCAGCTCCGCGGGGAACTTGAACACTGAAGCTTTCTTT.